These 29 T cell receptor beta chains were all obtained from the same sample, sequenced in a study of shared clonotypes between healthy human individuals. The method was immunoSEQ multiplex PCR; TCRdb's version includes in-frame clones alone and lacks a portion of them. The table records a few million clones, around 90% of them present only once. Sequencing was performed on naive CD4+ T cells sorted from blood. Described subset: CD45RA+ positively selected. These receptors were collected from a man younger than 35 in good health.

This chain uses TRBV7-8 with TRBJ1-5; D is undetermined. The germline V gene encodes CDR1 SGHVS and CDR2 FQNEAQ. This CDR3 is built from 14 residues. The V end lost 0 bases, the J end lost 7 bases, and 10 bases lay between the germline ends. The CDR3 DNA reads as TGTGCCAGCAGCTTAGCGCTGGGCGGGCAGCCCCAGCATTTT. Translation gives CASSLALGGQPQHF.

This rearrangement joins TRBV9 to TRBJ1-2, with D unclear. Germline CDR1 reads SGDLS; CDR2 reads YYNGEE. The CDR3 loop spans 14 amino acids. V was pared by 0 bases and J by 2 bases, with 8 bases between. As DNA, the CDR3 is TGTGCCAGCAGCGTAGTTGGTTACAACTATGGCTACACCTTC. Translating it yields CASSVVGYNYGYTF.

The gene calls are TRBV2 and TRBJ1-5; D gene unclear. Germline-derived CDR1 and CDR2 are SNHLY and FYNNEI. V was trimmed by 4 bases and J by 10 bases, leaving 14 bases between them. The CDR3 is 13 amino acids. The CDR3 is CASSARTVTPQHF. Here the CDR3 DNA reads TGTGCCAGCAGTGCACGCACAGTCACCCCCCAGCATTTT.

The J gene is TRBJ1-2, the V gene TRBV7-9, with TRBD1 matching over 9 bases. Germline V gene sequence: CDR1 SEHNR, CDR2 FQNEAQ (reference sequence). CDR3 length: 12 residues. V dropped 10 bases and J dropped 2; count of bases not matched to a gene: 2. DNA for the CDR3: TGTGCCACAGACAGGGGGAACTATGGCTACACCTTC. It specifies CATDRGNYGYTF.

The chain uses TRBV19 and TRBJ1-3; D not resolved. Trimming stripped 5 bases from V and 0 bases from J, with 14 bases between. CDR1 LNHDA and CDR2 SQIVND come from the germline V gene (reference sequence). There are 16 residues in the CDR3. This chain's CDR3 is CASSDIGVVSGNTIYF. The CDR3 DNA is TGTGCCAGTAGTGACATAGGAGTGGTCTCTGGAAACACCATATATTTT.

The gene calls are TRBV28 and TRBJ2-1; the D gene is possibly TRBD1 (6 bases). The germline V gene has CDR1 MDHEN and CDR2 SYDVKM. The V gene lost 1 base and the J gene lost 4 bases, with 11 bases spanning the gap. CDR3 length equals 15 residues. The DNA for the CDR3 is TGTGCCAGCAGTTTATCGACAGGCAGATACAATGAGCAGTTCTTC. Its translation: CASSLSTGRYNEQFF.

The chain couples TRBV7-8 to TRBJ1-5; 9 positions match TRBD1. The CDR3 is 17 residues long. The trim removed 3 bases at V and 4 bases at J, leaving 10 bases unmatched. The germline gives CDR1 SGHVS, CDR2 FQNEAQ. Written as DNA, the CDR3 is TGTGCCAGCAGCTTTGGGTACAGGGGGCGCGTTAATCAGCCCCAGCATTTT. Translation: CASSFGYRGRVNQPQHF.

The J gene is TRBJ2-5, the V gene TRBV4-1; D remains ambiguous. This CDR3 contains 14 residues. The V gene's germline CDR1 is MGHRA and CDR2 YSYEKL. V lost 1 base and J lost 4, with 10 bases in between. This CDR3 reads CASSQVLQIETQYF. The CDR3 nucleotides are TGCGCCAGCAGCCAAGTACTTCAAATAGAGACCCAGTACTTC.

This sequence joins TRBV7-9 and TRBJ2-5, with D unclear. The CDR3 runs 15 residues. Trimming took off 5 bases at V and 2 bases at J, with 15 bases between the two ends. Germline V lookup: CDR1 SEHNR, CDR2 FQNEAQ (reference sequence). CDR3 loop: CASSQQLVPQETQYF. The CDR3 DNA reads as TGTGCCAGCAGCCAGCAATTGGTTCCACAAGAGACCCAGTACTTC.

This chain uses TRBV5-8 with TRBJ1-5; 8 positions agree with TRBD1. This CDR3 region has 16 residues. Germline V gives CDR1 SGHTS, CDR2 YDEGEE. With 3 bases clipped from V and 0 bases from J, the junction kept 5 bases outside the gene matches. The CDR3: CASSSDRGVSNQPQHF. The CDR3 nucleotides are TGTGCCAGCAGCTCAGACAGGGGAGTTAGCAATCAGCCCCAGCATTTT.

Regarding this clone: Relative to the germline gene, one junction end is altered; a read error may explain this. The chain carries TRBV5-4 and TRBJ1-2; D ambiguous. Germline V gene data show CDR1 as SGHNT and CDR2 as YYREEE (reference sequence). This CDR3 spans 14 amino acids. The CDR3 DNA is TGTGCCAGCAGCTTGGTTCAGACTAACTATGTCTACACCTTC. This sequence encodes CASSLVQTNYVYTF.

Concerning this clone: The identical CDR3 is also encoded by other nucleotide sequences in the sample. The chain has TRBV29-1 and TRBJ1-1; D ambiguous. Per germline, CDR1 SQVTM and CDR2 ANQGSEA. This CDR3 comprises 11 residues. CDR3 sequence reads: CSVGLNTEAFF. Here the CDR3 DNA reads TGCTCCGTTGGCTTGAACACTGAAGCTTTCTTT.

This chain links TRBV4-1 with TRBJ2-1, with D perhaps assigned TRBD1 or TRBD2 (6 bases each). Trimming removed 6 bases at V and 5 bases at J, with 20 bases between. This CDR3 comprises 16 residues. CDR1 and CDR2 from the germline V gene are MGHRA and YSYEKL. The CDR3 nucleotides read TGCGCCAGCAGTGGAGGGGGGTTCGATTATGACAATGAGCAGTTCTTC. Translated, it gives CASSGGGFDYDNEQFF.

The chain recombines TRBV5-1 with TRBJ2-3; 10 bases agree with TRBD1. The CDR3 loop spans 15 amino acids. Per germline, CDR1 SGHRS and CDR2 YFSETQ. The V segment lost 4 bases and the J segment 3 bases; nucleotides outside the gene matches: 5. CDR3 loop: CASSIPGQGTDTQYF. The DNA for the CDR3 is TGCGCCAGCAGCATTCCGGGACAGGGGACAGATACGCAGTATTTT.

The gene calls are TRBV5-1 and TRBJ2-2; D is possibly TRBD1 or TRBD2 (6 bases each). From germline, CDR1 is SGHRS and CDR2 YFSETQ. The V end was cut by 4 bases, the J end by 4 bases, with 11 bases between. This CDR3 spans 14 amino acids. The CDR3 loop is CASSPGAPTGELFF. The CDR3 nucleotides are TGCGCCAGCAGCCCGGGGGCCCCCACCGGGGAGCTGTTTTTT.

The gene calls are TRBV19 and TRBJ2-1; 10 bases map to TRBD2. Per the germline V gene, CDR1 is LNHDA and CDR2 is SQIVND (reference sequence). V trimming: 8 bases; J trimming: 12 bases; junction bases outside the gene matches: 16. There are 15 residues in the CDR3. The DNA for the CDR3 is TGTGCCAGTTCAGGAGCCACTAGCGGGAACGCAGTGCAGTTCTTC. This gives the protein CASSGATSGNAVQFF. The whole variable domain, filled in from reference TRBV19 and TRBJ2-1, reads DGGITQSPKYLFRKEGQNVTLSCEQNLNHDAMYWYRQDPGQGLRLIYYSQIVNDFQKGDIAEGYSVSREKKESFPLTVTSAQKNPTAFYLCASSGATSGNAVQFFGPGTRLTVL.

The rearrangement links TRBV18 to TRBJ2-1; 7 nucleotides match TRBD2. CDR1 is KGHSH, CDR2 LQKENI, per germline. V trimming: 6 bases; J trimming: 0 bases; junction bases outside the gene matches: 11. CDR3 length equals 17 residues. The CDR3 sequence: CASSLNLGGDSYNEQFF. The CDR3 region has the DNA TGTGCCAGCTCCCTGAATCTGGGGGGGGACTCCTACAATGAGCAGTTCTTC.

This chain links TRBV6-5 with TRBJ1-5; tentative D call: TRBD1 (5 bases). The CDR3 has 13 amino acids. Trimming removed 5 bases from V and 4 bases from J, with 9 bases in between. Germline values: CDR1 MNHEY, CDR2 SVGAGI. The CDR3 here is CASSGGENQPQHF. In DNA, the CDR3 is TGTGCCAGCAGTGGGGGGGAAAATCAGCCCCAGCATTTT.

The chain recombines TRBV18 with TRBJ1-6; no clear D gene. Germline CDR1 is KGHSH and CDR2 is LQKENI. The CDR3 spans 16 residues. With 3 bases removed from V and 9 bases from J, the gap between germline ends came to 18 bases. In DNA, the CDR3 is TGTGCCAGCTCACCCCCTGCGGGCGGTACGAGTTCACCCCTCCACTTT. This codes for CASSPPAGGTSSPLHF.

As DNA, the CDR3 is TGCGCCAGCAGCCCAGCGGGATCCAATGAAAAACTGTTTTTT. Protein sequence: CASSPAGSNEKLFF. The rearrangement joins TRBV5-1 to TRBJ1-4; no clear D. The V gene's germline CDR1 is SGHRS and CDR2 YFSETQ. Trimming cost V 4 bases and J 5 bases, with 12 bases left between them. There are 14 residues in the CDR3.

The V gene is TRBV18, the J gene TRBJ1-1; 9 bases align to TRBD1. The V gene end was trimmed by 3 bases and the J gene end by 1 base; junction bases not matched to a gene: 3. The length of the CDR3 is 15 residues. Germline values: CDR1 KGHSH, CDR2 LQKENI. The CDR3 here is CASSPMDRGNTEAFF. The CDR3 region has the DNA TGTGCCAGCTCACCCATGGACAGGGGGAACACTGAAGCTTTCTTT.

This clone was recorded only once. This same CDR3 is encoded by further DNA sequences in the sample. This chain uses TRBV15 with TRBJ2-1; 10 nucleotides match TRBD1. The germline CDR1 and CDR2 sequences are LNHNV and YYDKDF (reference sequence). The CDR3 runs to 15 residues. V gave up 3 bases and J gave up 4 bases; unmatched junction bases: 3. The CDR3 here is CATSRDRGSYNEQFF. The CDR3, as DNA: TGTGCCACCAGCAGGGACAGGGGGTCTTACAATGAGCAGTTCTTC.

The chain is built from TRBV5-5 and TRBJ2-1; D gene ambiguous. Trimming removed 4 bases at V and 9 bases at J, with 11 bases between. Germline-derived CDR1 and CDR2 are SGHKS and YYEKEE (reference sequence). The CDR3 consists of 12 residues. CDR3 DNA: TGTGCCAGCAGCCCGGCTCATGGTGAGCAGTTCTTC. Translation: CASSPAHGEQFF.

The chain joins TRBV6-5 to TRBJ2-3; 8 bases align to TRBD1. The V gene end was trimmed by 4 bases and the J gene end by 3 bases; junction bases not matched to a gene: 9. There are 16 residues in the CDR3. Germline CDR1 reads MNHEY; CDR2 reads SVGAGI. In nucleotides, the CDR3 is TGTGCCAGCAGTTTAGGACAGGGATGGGGTACAGATACGCAGTATTTT. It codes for CASSLGQGWGTDTQYF.

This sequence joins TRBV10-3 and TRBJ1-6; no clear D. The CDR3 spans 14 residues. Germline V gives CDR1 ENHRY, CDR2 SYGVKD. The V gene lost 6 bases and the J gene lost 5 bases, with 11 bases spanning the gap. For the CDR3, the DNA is TGTGCCATCAGGCCTCATCCGGATAATTCACCCCTCCACTTT. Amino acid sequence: CAIRPHPDNSPLHF.

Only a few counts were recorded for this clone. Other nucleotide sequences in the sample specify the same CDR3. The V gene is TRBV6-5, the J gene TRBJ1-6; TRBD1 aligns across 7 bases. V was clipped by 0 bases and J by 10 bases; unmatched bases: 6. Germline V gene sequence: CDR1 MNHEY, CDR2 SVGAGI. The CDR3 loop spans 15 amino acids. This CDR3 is CASSYSRQGGSPLHF. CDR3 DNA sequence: TGTGCCAGCAGTTACTCGAGGCAGGGGGGCTCACCCCTCCACTTT.

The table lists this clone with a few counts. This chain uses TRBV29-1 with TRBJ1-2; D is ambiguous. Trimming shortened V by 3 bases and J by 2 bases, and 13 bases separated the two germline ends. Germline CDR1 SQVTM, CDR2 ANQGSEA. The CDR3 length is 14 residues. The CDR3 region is CSVDYGPQNYGYTF. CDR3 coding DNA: TGCAGCGTTGATTATGGGCCCCAAAACTATGGCTACACCTTC.

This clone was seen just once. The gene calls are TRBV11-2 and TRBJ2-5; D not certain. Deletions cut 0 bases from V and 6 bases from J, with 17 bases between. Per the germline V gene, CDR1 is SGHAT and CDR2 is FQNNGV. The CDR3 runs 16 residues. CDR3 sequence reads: CASSLDGNLARQTQYF. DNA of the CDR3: TGTGCCAGCAGCTTAGATGGGAACCTTGCTAGGCAGACCCAGTACTTC.

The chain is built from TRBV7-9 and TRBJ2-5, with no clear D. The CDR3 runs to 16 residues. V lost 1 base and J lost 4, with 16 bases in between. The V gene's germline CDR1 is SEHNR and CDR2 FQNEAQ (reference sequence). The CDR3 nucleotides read TGTGCCAGCAGCTTAGTTAGGCCGACCGGCGGAGAGACCCAGTACTTC. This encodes CASSLVRPTGGETQYF.